Listed below are T cell receptor beta chains from one sample, sequenced in a study of T-cell reconstitution after alpha-beta-depleted transplantation in children. MiXCR was run by TCRdb on the PCR reads, yielding one entry per CDR3 protein. In the table there are more than 450,000 distinct CDR3 sequences, around 16% of which are singletons. The material was PBMCs from the stem cell graft donor, obtained from the stem cell graft. The receptors shown here come from a human donor who donated a stem cell graft to a child with acute lymphoblastic leukemia. CDR3s include the opening cysteine and the closing phenylalanine or tryptophan. A D gene is named only where the DNA matches it firmly. Part of the rows lack a size; the others show once, few, many or a class for expanded clones.

clone size,J gene,D gene,V gene,CDR3 DNA,CDR3 protein
NA,TRBJ2-3,NA,TRBV5-1,TGCGCCAGCAGCTTTACAGAGAGCACAGATACGCAGTATTTT,CASSFTESTDTQYF
few,TRBJ1-1,NA,TRBV5-1,TGCGCCAGCAGCTTGGTAGGGTGGAACACTGAAGCTTTCTTT,CASSLVGWNTEAFF
few,TRBJ2-3,NA,TRBV11-2,TGTGCCAGCAGCTTAGGGATTGGTATGGCGGGATTGGCAGATACGCAGTATTTT,CASSLGIGMAGLADTQYF
NA,TRBJ2-2,NA,TRBV7-9,TGTGCCAGCAGCGGGGAGAAACCGAACACCGGGGAGCTGTTTTTT,CASSGEKPNTGELFF
few,TRBJ1-1,NA,TRBV10-3,TGTGCCATCCATGCCAGATGGACGGAGGGGAGACCCCAATTACCTGAAGCTTTCTTT,CAIHARWTEGRPQLPEAFF
few,TRBJ2-7,NA,TRBV3-1,TGTGCCAGCAGCCAAGATCGACAGGGAGGCGAGCAGTACTTC,CASSQDRQGGEQYF
once,TRBJ1-5,NA,TRBV6-1,TGTGCCAGCAGGGATACAGGGCACGGGGGCAATCAGCCCCAGCATTTT,CASRDTGHGGNQPQHF
NA,TRBJ2-7,NA,TRBV2,TGTGCCAGCAGTGAACCGGGGGGCTCTCTCTACGAGCAGTACTTC,CASSEPGGSLYEQYF
few,TRBJ2-7,NA,TRBV12-3/TRBV12-4,TGTGCCAGCAGTATGACCGGAGGGTACGAGCAGTACTTC,CASSMTGGYEQYF
few,TRBJ1-1,NA,TRBV27,TGTGCCAGCAGTCGAAACAGCTTTGAAGCTTTCTTT,CASSRNSFEAFF
NA,TRBJ2-7,TRBD2,TRBV5-1,TGCGCCAGCAGCTTGGAGTACCGAGCGGGAGTGGATGAGCAGTACTTC,CASSLEYRAGVDEQYF
NA,TRBJ2-5,NA,TRBV5-1,TGCGCCAGCAGCAGCGGGACAGCAAAGTACTTC,CASSSGTAKYF
few,TRBJ1-1,NA,TRBV20-1,TGCAGTGCTAGGGATCCGGGGGTTTGGGCGAGCACTGAAGCTTTCTTT,CSARDPGVWASTEAFF
NA,TRBJ2-5,TRBD2,TRBV4-2,TGTGCCAGCAGCGAAGAGGAGGCGGGAGGGCCTGTAGAGACCCAGTACTTC,CASSEEEAGGPVETQYF
few,TRBJ2-2,NA,TRBV20-1,TGCAGTGCTAGTAAACAGTATAACACCGGGGAGCTGTTTTTT,CSASKQYNTGELFF
NA,TRBJ2-1,TRBD2,TRBV6-5,TGTGCCAGCAGTTCAAACCGACTAGCGGGAGTCTACAATGAGCAGTTCTTC,CASSSNRLAGVYNEQFF
NA,TRBJ1-2,NA,TRBV12-3/TRBV12-4,TGTGCCAGCAGTCCAAGCCGCTATGGCTACACCTTC,CASSPSRYGYTF
few,TRBJ2-1,TRBD1,TRBV6-1,TGTGCCAGCAGACGAGGACAGGGTGCCTACAATGAGCAGTTCTTC,CASRRGQGAYNEQFF
NA,TRBJ1-2,TRBD1,TRBV5-1,TGCGCCAGCAGCCGCGGACAGGACCGGGGCTATGGCTACACCTTC,CASSRGQDRGYGYTF
few,TRBJ2-2,TRBD1,TRBV19,TGTGCCAGTAGTTTTATGACAGGGATGGTGGACACCGGGGAGCTGTTTTTT,CASSFMTGMVDTGELFF
few,TRBJ1-1,TRBD1,TRBV5-5,TGTGCCAGCAGCACTCACGCAGGGGGCACTGAAGCTTTCTTT,CASSTHAGGTEAFF
few,TRBJ1-5,NA,TRBV19,TGTGCCAGCTCGGGGGTACACAATCAGCCCCAGCATTTT,CASSGVHNQPQHF
NA,TRBJ2-1,NA,TRBV12-3/TRBV12-4,TGTGCCAGCAGTTTAGCCGGCAGCGCACGATACAATGAGCAGTTCTTC,CASSLAGSARYNEQFF
NA,TRBJ2-1,TRBD2,TRBV4-2,TGTGCCAGCAGCCGCTCATCCCCAACTAGCGGGATTTCCCATGAGCAGTTCTTC,CASSRSSPTSGISHEQFF
few,TRBJ1-5,TRBD1,TRBV12-3/TRBV12-4,TGTGCCAGCAGTTTGGACAGGGAGCAGCCCCAGCATTTT,CASSLDREQPQHF
NA,TRBJ1-1,NA,TRBV6-2/TRBV6-3,TGTGCCAGCAGTTACTCGCCCCACAGAAGGAACACTGAAGCTTTCTTT,CASSYSPHRRNTEAFF
few,TRBJ1-4,NA,TRBV20-1,TGCAGTGCTAACCCGGACGCCCTTTCTGAAAAACTGTTTTTT,CSANPDALSEKLFF
NA,TRBJ1-2,NA,TRBV18,TGTGCCAGCTCACCAGGCGGGCCTCCTCAGGGCTATGGCTACACCTTC,CASSPGGPPQGYGYTF
NA,TRBJ2-5,NA,TRBV7-3,TGTGCCAGCAGCTTAGGAGCGGGTACTCAAGAGACCCAGTACTTC,CASSLGAGTQETQYF
NA,TRBJ2-1,NA,TRBV20-1,TGCAGTGCTAGTAAGGGGCTAGCGCTTTACAATGAGCAGTTCTTC,CSASKGLALYNEQFF
NA,TRBJ2-5,TRBD2,TRBV29-1,TGCAGCGTTGCGGGACTAGCCCAAGAGACCCAGTACTTC,CSVAGLAQETQYF
few,TRBJ1-1,NA,TRBV5-1,TGCGCCAGCAGCGCTACAACCCTCGACCGCCCGCAAGCTTTCTTT,CASSATTLDRPQAFF
once,TRBJ2-7,TRBD1,TRBV27,TGTGCCAGCAGCCAGGGGACAGCCTCCTACGAGCAGTACTTC,CASSQGTASYEQYF
NA,TRBJ2-7,TRBD2,TRBV7-3,TGTGCCAGCAGCCCACTAGCGGGAGACGAGCAGTACTTC,CASSPLAGDEQYF
NA,TRBJ2-7,NA,TRBV5-1,TGCGCCAGCAGCGCTACGGGACACAACTACGAGCAGTACTTC,CASSATGHNYEQYF
few,TRBJ2-7,NA,TRBV4-1,TGCGCCAGCAGCCAAGCCAAAAATCGTGTATACGAGCAGTACTTC,CASSQAKNRVYEQYF
few,TRBJ2-7,TRBD2,TRBV20-1,TGCAGTGCTAGGGACCCAACTAGCGGGCCTGTGTGGGGGGGCTACGAGCAGTACTTC,CSARDPTSGPVWGGYEQYF
NA,TRBJ2-3,TRBD1,TRBV2,TGTGCCAGCAGGCCGGGACAGGGATTGTTGGATACGCAGTATTTT,CASRPGQGLLDTQYF
NA,TRBJ1-1,TRBD1,TRBV20-1,TGCAGTGCTCGCTCCTCAGACAGGGGGAACACTGAAGCTTTCTTT,CSARSSDRGNTEAFF
NA,TRBJ2-3,NA,TRBV5-1,TGCGCCAGCAGCTTGGAGGTCAGAGAGACAGATACGCAGTATTTT,CASSLEVRETDTQYF
few,TRBJ1-4,NA,TRBV15,TGTGCCACCAAGAGACCGGGACTCCTTAATGAAAAACTGTTTTTT,CATKRPGLLNEKLFF
few,TRBJ2-7,NA,TRBV27,TGCCGTAGGGCCGAGCAGTACTTC,CRRAEQYF